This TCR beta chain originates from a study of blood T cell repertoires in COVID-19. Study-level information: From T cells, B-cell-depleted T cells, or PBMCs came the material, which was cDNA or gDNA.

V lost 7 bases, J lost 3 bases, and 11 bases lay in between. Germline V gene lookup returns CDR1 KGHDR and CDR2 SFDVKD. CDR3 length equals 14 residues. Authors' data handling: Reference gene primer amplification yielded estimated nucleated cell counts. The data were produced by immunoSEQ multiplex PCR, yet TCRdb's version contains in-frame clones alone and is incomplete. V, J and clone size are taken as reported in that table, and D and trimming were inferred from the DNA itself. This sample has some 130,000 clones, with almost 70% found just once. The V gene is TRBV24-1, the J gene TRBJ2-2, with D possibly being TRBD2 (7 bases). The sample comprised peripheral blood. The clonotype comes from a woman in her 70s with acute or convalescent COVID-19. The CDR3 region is CATRGGPDTGELFF. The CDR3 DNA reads TGTGCCACCAGGGGGGGGCCAGACACCGGGGAGCTGTTTTTT.